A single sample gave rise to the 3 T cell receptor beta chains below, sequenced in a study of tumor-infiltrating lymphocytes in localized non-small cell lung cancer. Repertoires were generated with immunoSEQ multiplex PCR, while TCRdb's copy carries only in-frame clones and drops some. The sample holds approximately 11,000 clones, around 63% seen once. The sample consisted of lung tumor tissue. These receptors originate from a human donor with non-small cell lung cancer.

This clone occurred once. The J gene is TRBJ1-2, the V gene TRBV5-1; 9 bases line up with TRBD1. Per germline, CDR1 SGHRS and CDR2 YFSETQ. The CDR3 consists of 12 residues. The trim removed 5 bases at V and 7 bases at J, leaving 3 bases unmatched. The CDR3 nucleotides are TGCGCCAGCAGATGGGACAGGGCTGGCTACACCTTC. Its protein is CASRWDRAGYTF. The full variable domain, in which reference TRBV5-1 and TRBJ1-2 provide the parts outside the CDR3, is KAGVTQTPRYLIKTRGQQVTLSCSPISGHRSVSWYQQTPGQGLQFLFEYFSETQRNKGNFPGRFSGRQFSNSRSEMNVSTLELGDSALYLCASRWDRAGYTFGSGTRLTVV.

The CDR3 DNA sequence: TGTGCCAGCAGCCTCCGGACTAGCGGGACTGCTTCTGATACGCAGTATTTT. Its translation: CASSLRTSGTASDTQYF. The V gene is TRBV11-3, the J gene TRBJ2-3, with 12 bases lining up with TRBD2. The CDR3 extends over 17 amino acids. CDR1 is SGHNT, CDR2 YENEEA, per germline. J was trimmed by 6 bases and V by 5 bases; bases with no gene match: 12.

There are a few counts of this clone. The CDR3 DNA reads as TGCAGCGCTCCAAACCCGGACAGTCCGAACACTGAAGCTTTCTTT. Its protein product is CSAPNPDSPNTEAFF. The rearrangement links TRBV29-1 to TRBJ1-1; weak D call: TRBD1 (6 bases). V was shortened by 7 bases and J by 1 base, with 19 bases between the two germline ends. Per the germline V gene, CDR1 is SQVTM and CDR2 is ANQGSEA. The CDR3 is 15 residues long.